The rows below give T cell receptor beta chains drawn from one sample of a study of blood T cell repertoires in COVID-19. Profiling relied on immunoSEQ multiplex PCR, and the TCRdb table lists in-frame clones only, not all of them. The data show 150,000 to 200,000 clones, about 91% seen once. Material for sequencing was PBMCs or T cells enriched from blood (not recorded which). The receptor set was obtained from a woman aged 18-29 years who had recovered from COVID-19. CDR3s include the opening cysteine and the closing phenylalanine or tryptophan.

CDR3: CASSPSSGRVGNIQYF
V: TRBV3-1/TRBV3-2

CDR3: CASRGDIHPATNEKLFF
V: TRBV2

CDR3: CASSLLRQDQETQYF
V: TRBV4-1

CDR3: CASSFSDRDSYEQYF
V: TRBV13

CDR3: CASSRRGGPASTEAFF
V: TRBV7-2

CDR3: CASSPQGSSYTF
V: TRBV7-9

CDR3: CASSDRGVTEAFF
V: TRBV4-3

CDR3: CASSLEPSSGGYTF
V: TRBV7-9

CDR3: CASSPGWETQYF
V: TRBV12-3/TRBV12-4

CDR3: CASTAPPQGLAAYEQYF
V: TRBV7-2

CDR3: CASSLQGLTEAFF
V: TRBV7-9

CDR3: CASGDRHTEAFF
V: TRBV10-3

CDR3: CASSQDIITGFSGNTIYF
V: TRBV4-3

CDR3: CATRLWEDTEAFF
V: TRBV28

CDR3: CASNNARLLAARREQYF
V: TRBV21-1

CDR3: CASSPFLGRGHEQFF
V: TRBV28

CDR3: CASSLAEGLTTDTQYF
V: TRBV7-9

CDR3: CASSSSKETGELFF
V: TRBV6-2/TRBV6-3

CDR3: CASSQGQGRYEKLFF
V: TRBV4-1

CDR3: CAPLDGEESTDTQYF
V: TRBV28

CDR3: CSASSPGYEQYF
V: TRBV20-1

CDR3: CASTPGRINEQYF
V: TRBV12-3/TRBV12-4

CDR3: CASSFGTSGNHEQFF
V: TRBV7-6

CDR3: CASSLGSTGFDEQFF
V: TRBV5-1

CDR3: CASSLLRGRRFNEQFF
V: TRBV28

CDR3: CASSYQDQETQYF
V: TRBV6-5

CDR3: CASSQGDEAFF
V: TRBV7-9

CDR3: CASSLASTASSYEQYF
V: TRBV7-2

CDR3: CASSSGQGQETQYF
V: TRBV5-1

CDR3: CASSQGRTSGSYEQYF
V: TRBV4-2

CDR3: CATSSLQGAETQYF
V: TRBV15

CDR3: CASSRAPFGAAHYGYTF
V: TRBV11-2

CDR3: CASSAPGQGLGGNTIYF
V: TRBV2

CDR3: CASSQARPGGNEQFF
V: TRBV4-2

CDR3: CASSARTSGRPNEQFF
V: TRBV5-1

CDR3: CASRDSLNQPQHF
V: TRBV28

CDR3: CASSSGPINEQFF
V: TRBV4-2

CDR3: CASSLEDAGRGNTIYF
V: TRBV5-5

CDR3: CASTEPGHNNEQFF
V: TRBV2

CDR3: CASSFRTSYEQYF
V: TRBV28

CDR3: CASSEAKRAGEEETQYF
V: TRBV2

CDR3: CASSPTGGNQPQHF
V: TRBV7-8

CDR3: CASSLEGTGETGELFF
V: TRBV5-5

CDR3: CAWSVRIGTGTSAYEQYF
V: TRBV30

CDR3: CASRDPGQGLDGYTF
V: TRBV6-5

CDR3: CASSLDGRSGSEQYF
V: TRBV11-3

CDR3: CASRQNRNTEAFF
V: TRBV28

CDR3: CAISDGSNQPQHF
V: TRBV10-3

CDR3: CASSQDPGGTSDEQFF
V: TRBV3-1/TRBV3-2

CDR3: CASSLQGRTEAFF
V: TRBV5-4

CDR3: CASSFRQGQGRTEAFF
V: TRBV27

CDR3: CASSQGGLAGDEQYF
V: TRBV4-3

CDR3: CAWSKRTITRVRNTEAFF
V: TRBV30

CDR3: CASTSGLGWGGGNEQFF
V: TRBV5-8

CDR3: CASSLGLASSYEQYF
V: TRBV7-8

CDR3: CASSPLTSGGRGNEQFF
V: TRBV28

CDR3: CASSWGHNTGELFF
V: TRBV7-3